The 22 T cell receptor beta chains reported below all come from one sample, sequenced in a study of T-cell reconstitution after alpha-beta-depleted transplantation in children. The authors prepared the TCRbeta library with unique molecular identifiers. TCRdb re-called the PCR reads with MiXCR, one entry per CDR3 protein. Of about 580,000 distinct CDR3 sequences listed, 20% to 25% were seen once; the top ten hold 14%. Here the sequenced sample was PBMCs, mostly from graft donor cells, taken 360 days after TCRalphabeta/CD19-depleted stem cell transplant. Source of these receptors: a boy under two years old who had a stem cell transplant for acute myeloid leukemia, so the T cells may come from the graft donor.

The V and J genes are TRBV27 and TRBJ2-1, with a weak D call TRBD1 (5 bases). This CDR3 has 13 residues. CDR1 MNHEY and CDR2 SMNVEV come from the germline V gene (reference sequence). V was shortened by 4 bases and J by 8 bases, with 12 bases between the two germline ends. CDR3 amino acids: CASSSPPRDEQFF. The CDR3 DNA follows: TGTGCCAGCAGTTCCCCTCCCAGGGATGAGCAGTTCTTC.

The CDR3 reads CASSSGQGTPETQYF. CDR3 bases: TGTGCCAGCAGCTCTGGACAGGGGACACCAGAGACCCAGTACTTC. J is TRBJ2-5 and V is TRBV7-8; 9 bases fit TRBD1. V gave up 4 bases and J gave up 4 bases; unmatched junction bases: 7. Germline loops: CDR1 SGHVS, CDR2 FQNEAQ. This CDR3 comprises 15 residues.

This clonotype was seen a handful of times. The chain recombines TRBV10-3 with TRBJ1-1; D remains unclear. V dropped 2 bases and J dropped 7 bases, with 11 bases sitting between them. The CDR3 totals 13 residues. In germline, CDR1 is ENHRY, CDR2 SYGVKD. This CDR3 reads CAISEAGSHEAFF. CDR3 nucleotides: TGTGCCATCAGTGAGGCGGGAAGCCATGAAGCTTTCTTT.

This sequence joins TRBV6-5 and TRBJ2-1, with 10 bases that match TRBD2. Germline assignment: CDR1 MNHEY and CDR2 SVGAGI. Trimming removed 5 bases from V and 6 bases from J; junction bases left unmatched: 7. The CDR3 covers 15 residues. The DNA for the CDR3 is TGTGCCAGCAGTCTACTAGCGGGGTATGGCAATGAGCAGTTCTTC. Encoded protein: CASSLLAGYGNEQFF.

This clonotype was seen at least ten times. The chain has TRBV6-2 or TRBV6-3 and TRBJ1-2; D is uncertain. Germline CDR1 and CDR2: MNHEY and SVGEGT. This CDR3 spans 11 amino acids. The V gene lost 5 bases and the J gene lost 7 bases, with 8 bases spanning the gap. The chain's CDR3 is CASSGSGGYTF. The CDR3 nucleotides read TGTGCCAGCAGTGGGTCCGGTGGCTACACCTTC.

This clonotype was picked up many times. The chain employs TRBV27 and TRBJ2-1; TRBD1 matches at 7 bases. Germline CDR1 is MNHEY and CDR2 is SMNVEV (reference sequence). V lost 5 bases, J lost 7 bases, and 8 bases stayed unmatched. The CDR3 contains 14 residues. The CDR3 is CASSDAGGWNEQFF. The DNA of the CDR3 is TGTGCCAGCAGTGACGCAGGGGGTTGGAATGAGCAGTTCTTC.

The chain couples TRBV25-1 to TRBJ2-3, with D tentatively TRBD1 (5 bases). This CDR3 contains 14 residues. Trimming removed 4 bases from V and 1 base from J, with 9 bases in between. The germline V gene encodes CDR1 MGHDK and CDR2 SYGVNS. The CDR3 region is CASSGWGRTDTQYF. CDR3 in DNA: TGTGCCAGCAGTGGGTGGGGCCGCACAGATACGCAGTATTTT.

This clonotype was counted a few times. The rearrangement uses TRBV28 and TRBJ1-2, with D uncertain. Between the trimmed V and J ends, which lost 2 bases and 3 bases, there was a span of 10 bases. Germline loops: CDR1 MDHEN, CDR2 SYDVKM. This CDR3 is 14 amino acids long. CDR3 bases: TGTGCCAGCAGTTTACCACACATCGACTATGGCTACACCTTC. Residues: CASSLPHIDYGYTF.

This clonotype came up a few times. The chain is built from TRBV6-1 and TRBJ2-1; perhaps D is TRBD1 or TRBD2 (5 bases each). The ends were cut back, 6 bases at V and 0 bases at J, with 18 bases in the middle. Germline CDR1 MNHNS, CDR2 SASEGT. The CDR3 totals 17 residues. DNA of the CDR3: TGTGCCAGCAGAGCTACCGGGACCGTAAGCTCCTACAATGAGCAGTTCTTC. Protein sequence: CASRATGTVSSYNEQFF.

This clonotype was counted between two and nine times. The CDR3 bases are TGTGCCAGCACCTCGGAGCGGGGTTTAGGCAATGAGCAGTTCTTC. Amino acid sequence: CASTSERGLGNEQFF. V is TRBV6-1 and J is TRBJ2-1, with 7 bases lining up with TRBD2. This CDR3 region has 15 residues. Germline V CDR1 and CDR2: MNHNS, SASEGT. Trimming cost V 7 bases and J 6 bases; bases outside gene matches: 12.

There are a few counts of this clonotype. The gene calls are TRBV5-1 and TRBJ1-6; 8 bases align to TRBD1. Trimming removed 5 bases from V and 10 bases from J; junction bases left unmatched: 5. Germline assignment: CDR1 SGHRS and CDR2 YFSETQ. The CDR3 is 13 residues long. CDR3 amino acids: CASRAGGQSPLHF. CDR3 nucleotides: TGCGCCAGCAGAGCAGGGGGCCAGTCACCCCTCCACTTT.

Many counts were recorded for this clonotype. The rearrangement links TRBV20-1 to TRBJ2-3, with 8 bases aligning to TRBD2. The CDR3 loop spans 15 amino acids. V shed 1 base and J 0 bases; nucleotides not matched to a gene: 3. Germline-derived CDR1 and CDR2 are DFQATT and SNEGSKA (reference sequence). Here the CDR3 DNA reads TGCAGTGCTAGAGGCGGACTAGCTAGCACAGATACGCAGTATTTT. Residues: CSARGGLASTDTQYF.

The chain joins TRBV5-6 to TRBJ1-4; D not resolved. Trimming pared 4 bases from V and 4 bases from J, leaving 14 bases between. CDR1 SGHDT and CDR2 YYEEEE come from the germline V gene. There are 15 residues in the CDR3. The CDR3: CASSPKGVVNEKLFF. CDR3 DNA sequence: TGTGCCAGCAGCCCGAAGGGCGTCGTTAATGAAAAACTGTTTTTT.

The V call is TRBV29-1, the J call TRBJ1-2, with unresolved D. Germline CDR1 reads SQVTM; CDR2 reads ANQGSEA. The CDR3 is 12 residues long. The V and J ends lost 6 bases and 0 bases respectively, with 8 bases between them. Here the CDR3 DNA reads TGCAGCGTGGAACCTCCTAACTATGGCTACACCTTC. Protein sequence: CSVEPPNYGYTF.

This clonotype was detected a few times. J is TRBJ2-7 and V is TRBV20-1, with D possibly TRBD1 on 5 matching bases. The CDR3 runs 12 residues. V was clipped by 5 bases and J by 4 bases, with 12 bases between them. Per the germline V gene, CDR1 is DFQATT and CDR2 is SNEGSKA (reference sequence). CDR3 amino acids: CSAHQGEYEQYF. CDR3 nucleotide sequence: TGCAGTGCTCATCAGGGCGAGTACGAGCAGTACTTC.

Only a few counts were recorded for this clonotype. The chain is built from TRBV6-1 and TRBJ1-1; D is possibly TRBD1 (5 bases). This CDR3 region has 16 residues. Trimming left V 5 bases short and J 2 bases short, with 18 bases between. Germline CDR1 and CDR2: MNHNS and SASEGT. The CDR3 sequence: CASSPLTRGGNTEAFF. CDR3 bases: TGTGCCAGCAGTCCCCTCACTCGTGGGGGTAACACTGAAGCTTTCTTT.

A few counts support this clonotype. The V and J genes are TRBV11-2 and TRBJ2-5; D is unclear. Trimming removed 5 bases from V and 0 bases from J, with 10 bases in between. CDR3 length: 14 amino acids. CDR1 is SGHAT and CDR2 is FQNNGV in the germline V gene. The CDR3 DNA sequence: TGTGCCAGCAGCCCTGTCCACAACCAAGAGACCCAGTACTTC. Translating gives CASSPVHNQETQYF.

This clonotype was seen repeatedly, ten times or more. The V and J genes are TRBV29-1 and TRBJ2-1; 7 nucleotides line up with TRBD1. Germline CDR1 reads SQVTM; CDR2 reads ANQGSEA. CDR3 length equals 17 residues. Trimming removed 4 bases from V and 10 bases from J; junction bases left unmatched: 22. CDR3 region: CSVGGPLRQGSLSEQFF. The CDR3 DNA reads TGCAGCGTTGGGGGACCATTACGACAGGGATCGTTAAGCGAGCAGTTCTTC.

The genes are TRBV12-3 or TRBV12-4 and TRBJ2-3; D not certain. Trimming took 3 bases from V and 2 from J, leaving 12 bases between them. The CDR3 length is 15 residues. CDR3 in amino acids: CASSFRTGPTDTQYF. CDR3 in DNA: TGTGCCAGCAGTTTCCGGACGGGTCCCACAGATACGCAGTATTTT.

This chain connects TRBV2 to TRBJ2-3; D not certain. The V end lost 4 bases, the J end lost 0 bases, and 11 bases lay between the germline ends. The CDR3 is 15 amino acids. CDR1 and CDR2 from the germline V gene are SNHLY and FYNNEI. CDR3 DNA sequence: TGTGCCAGCAGTGCTGACGGCCCTAGCACAGATACGCAGTATTTT. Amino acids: CASSADGPSTDTQYF.

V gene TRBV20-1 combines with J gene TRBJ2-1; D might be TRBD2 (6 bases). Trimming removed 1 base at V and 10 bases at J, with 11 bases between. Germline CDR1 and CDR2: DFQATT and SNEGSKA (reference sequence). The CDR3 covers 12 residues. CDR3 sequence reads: CSARGIAEEQFF. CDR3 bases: TGCAGTGCTAGAGGAATAGCGGAAGAGCAGTTCTTC.

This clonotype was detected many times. CDR3 sequence (DNA): TGTGCCAGCAGTCGACTAGCGGGCTACTACAATGAGCAGTTCTTC. As protein: CASSRLAGYYNEQFF. V and J are TRBV12-3 or TRBV12-4 and TRBJ2-1; 10 nucleotides match TRBD2. The CDR3 is made up of 15 amino acids. The V and J ends lost 5 bases and 3 bases, in that order; junction bases with no gene match: 4.